The 14 T cell receptor beta chains in this list originate from one sample, sequenced in a study of radiation and T cells in renal cell carcinoma. Time point given: baseline pretreatment blood. Treatment denoted: 15 Gy SBRT to primary tumor, nephrectomy 4 weeks later. Some clones are missing from TCRdb's copy, which holds only in-frame ones; the method was immunoSEQ multiplex PCR. This sample yields approximately 150,000 clones, of which over 80% are seen a single time; approximately 24% belongs to the top ten. The source material was blood, sampled from a patient whose treatment included radiotherapy and nephrectomy. The source of these receptors is a woman between 50 and 59 years old with renal cell carcinoma.

The chain is built from TRBV6-5 and TRBJ1-6; 9 bases are shared with TRBD1. Trimming cost V 6 bases and J 6 bases; bases outside gene matches: 6. The CDR3 has 15 residues. Germline-derived CDR1 and CDR2 are MNHEY and SVGAGI. Here the CDR3 reads CASSRMGQGNSPLHF. The DNA for the CDR3 is TGTGCCAGCAGCCGAATGGGACAGGGTAATTCACCCCTCCACTTT.

The CDR3 sequence is CASSFEGLGTEAFF. The CDR3 DNA reads as TGTGCCAGCAGCTTTGAGGGATTGGGCACTGAAGCTTTCTTT. J is TRBJ1-1 and V is TRBV27; no clear D gene. Trimming cost V 6 bases and J 4 bases, with 15 bases left between them. The V gene's germline CDR1 is MNHEY and CDR2 SMNVEV (reference sequence). The CDR3 is 14 amino acids.

Only one count was recorded for this clone. The genes are TRBV18 and TRBJ1-5; unclear D gene. The ends were cut back, 2 bases at V and 11 bases at J, with 10 bases in the middle. Germline V gene sequence: CDR1 KGHSH, CDR2 LQKENI. The CDR3 is 12 amino acids. The CDR3 sequence is CASSPEGTAQHF. CDR3 coding DNA: TGTGCCAGCTCACCAGAGGGAACGGCCCAGCATTTT.

This clone was counted a few times. In nucleotides, the CDR3 is TGTGCCAGCAGTGCCCGACAGACAGGGGCGCCGTCCTACGAGCAGTACTTC. It is translated as CASSARQTGAPSYEQYF. The rearrangement links TRBV25-1 to TRBJ2-7; TRBD1 matches at 8 bases. Germline V lookup: CDR1 MGHDK, CDR2 SYGVNS. The length of the CDR3 is 17 residues. J lost 1 base, V lost 4 bases, and 12 bases had no gene match.

This chain links TRBV5-1 with TRBJ2-5; no firm D call. The CDR3 runs to 14 residues. The germline CDR1 and CDR2 sequences are SGHRS and YFSETQ. V was cut by 0 bases and J by 1 base, with 7 bases left in between. CDR3 sequence: CASSLGAGQETQYF. As DNA, the CDR3 is TGCGCCAGCAGCTTGGGGGCAGGCCAAGAGACCCAGTACTTC. The complete variable domain, with remaining parts taken from reference TRBV5-1 and TRBJ2-5, reads KAGVTQTPRYLIKTRGQQVTLSCSPISGHRSVSWYQQTPGQGLQFLFEYFSETQRNKGNFPGRFSGRQFSNSRSEMNVSTLELGDSALYLCASSLGAGQETQYFGPGTRLLVL.

The chain has TRBV5-4 and TRBJ2-5; D is undetermined. The V gene lost 0 bases and the J gene lost 4 bases, with 13 bases spanning the gap. Germline V gives CDR1 SGHNT, CDR2 YYREEE (reference sequence). The CDR3 runs to 15 residues. The CDR3 loop reads CASSLELAATETQYF. The DNA of the CDR3 is TGTGCCAGCAGCTTGGAGTTGGCAGCCACAGAGACCCAGTACTTC.

This clone turned up a few times. V usage is TRBV5-1 and J usage is TRBJ1-4; no reliable D call. The CDR3 covers 16 residues. Germline CDR1 and CDR2: SGHRS and YFSETQ. Deletions cut 0 bases from V and 3 bases from J, with 12 bases between. The CDR3 nucleotides are TGCGCCAGCAGCTTGGTTGGAGGGAAGGCTAATGAAAAACTGTTTTTT. Encoded protein: CASSLVGGKANEKLFF.

CDR3 sequence: CASSIETGELFF. The DNA of the CDR3 is TGTGCCAGCAGCATTGAAACCGGGGAGCTGTTTTTT. The chain joins TRBV7-9 to TRBJ2-2; D is undetermined. Germline assignment: CDR1 SEHNR and CDR2 FQNEAQ (reference sequence). CDR3 length equals 12 residues. V was cut by 5 bases and J by 5 bases, with 6 bases left in between.

The V call is TRBV4-1, the J call TRBJ2-7; TRBD1 is a possible D gene (6 bases). V shed 4 bases and J shed 4 bases, with 20 bases lying between them. Germline loops: CDR1 MGHRA, CDR2 YSYEKL. This CDR3 has 16 amino acids. CDR3 region: CASSRPGQRRNYEQYF. The CDR3 coding sequence is TGCGCCAGCAGCCGACCCGGACAGCGCCGTAATTACGAGCAGTACTTC.

The V gene is TRBV29-1, the J gene TRBJ2-3; unclear D gene. The CDR3 covers 11 residues. Germline CDR1 reads SQVTM; CDR2 reads ANQGSEA. The V and J ends lost 7 bases and 2 bases respectively, with 7 bases between them. The CDR3 nucleotides read TGCAGCGCGGACCCCACAGATACGCAGTATTTT. Protein: CSADPTDTQYF.

This clone was seen only once. The chain couples TRBV29-1 to TRBJ1-2; D is undetermined. CDR1 is SQVTM, CDR2 ANQGSEA, per germline. The CDR3 runs to 11 residues. V was shortened by 3 bases and J by 6 bases, with 8 bases between the two germline ends. CDR3 protein: CSVDGPDGYTF. CDR3 in DNA: TGCAGCGTTGACGGTCCGGATGGCTACACCTTC.

This rearrangement joins TRBV11-2 to TRBJ2-7; D remains unclear. The germline gives CDR1 SGHAT, CDR2 FQNNGV. V shed 2 bases and J shed 7 bases, with 12 bases lying between them. The CDR3 is 13 residues long. The CDR3 loop is CASSLTFPGEQYF. The CDR3 DNA is TGTGCCAGCAGCTTAACCTTCCCCGGGGAGCAGTACTTC.

V usage is TRBV7-2 and J usage is TRBJ2-3; 7 nucleotides line up with TRBD2. The CDR3 covers 14 residues. Germline CDR1 and CDR2: SGHTA and FQGNSA. Trimming removed 5 bases from V and 11 bases from J; junction bases left unmatched: 13. The CDR3 DNA reads TGTGCCAGCAGCCCACCGCCCAGCGGGGTTCTGCAGTATTTT. This encodes CASSPPPSGVLQYF.

The genes are TRBV9 and TRBJ1-1, with TRBD1 matching over 11 bases. CDR3 length: 21 residues. V was clipped by 0 bases and J by 1 base; unmatched bases: 17. Germline V lookup: CDR1 SGDLS, CDR2 YYNGEE. Here the CDR3 reads CASSVDPLGTGGTQPNTEAFF. CDR3 in DNA: TGTGCCAGCAGCGTAGATCCTCTAGGGACAGGGGGAACCCAACCGAACACTGAAGCTTTCTTT. The whole variable domain, filled in from reference TRBV9 and TRBJ1-1, reads DSGVTQTPKHLITATGQRVTLRCSPRSGDLSVYWYQQSLDQGLQFLIQYYNGEERAKGNILERFSAQQFPDLHSELNLSSLELGDSALYFCASSVDPLGTGGTQPNTEAFFGQGTRLTVV.